One T cell receptor beta chain is described in this entry. Its antigen is not known. The CDR3 covers 16 residues. Looked up from germline, CDR1 is MDHEN and CDR2 is SYDVKM. Trimming took 1 base from V and 14 from J; bases not matched to a gene: 14. Via MiXCR, TCRdb re-called the RT-PCR reads, giving one row per CDR3 protein. The profile shows approximately 500,000 distinct CDR3 sequences, 10% to 15% of them singletons. The data were obtained in a study of response to subunit inactivated influenza vaccine. Study-wide results and caveats: Authors suggested each seasonal influenza vaccination recruits few new T cells.

V gene TRBV28 combines with J gene TRBJ1-6; TRBD1 agrees at 7 bases. The receptor comes from a man aged 45-60 years who received an inactivated influenza vaccine. Sequencing was performed on PBMCs from blood, taken 40 to 50 days after vaccination. CDR3 nucleotides: TGTGCCAGCAGTTTATATGGGGGACAGCTTGGGGGCTCCCTCCACTTT. Encoded protein: CASSLYGGQLGGSLHF.